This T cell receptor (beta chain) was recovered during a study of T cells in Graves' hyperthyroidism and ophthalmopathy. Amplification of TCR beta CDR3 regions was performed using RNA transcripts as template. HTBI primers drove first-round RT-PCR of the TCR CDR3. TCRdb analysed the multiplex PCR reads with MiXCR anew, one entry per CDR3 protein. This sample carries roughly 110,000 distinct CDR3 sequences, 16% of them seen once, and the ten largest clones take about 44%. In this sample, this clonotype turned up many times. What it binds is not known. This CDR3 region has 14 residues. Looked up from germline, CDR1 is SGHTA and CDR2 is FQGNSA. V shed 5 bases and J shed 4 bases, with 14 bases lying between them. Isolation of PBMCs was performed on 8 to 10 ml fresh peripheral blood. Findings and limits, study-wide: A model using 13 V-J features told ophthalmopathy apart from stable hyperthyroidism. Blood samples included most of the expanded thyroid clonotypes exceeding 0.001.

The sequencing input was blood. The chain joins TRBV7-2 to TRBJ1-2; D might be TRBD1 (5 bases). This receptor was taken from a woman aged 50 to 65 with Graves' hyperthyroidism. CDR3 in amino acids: CASSADGTAYGYTF. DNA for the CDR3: TGTGCCAGCAGCGCAGACGGGACGGCCTATGGCTACACCTTC.